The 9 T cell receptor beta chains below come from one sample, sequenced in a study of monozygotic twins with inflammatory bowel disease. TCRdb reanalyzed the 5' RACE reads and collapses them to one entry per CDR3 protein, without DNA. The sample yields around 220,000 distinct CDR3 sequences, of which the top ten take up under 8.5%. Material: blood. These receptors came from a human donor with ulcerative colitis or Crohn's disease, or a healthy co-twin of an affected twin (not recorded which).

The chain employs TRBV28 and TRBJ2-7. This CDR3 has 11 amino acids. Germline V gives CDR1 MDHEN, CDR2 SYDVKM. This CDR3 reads CASTDVYEQYF.

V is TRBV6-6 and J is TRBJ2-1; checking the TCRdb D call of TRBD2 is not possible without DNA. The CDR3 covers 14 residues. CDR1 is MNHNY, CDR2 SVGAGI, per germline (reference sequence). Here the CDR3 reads CASRSGGSGLPQFF.

This CDR3 is CASSYQGPYNSPLHF. The chain uses TRBV7-2 and TRBJ1-6; TCRdb selects TRBD1, and the lack of DNA leaves this call unchecked. Germline lookup yields CDR1 SGHTA and CDR2 FQGNSA. The CDR3 consists of 15 residues. Drawing the rest from reference TRBV7-2 and TRBJ1-6, the complete variable domain is GAGVSQSPSNKVTEKGKDVELRCDPISGHTALYWYRQSLGQGLEFLIYFQGNSAPDKSGLPSDRFSAERTGGSVSTLTIQRTQQEDSAVYLCASSYQGPYNSPLHFGNGTRLTVT.

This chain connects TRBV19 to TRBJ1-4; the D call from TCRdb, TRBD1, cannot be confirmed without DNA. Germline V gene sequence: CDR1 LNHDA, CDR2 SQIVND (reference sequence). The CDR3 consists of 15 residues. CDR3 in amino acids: CASKEDQDRNEKLFF.

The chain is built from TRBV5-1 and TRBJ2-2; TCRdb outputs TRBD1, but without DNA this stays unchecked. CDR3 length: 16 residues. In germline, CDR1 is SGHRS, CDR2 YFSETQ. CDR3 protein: CASSPTGTSNTGELFF.

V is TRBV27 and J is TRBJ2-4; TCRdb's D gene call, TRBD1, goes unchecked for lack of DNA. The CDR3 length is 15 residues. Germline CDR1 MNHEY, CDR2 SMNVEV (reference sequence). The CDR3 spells CASSLSAGVRNIQYF.

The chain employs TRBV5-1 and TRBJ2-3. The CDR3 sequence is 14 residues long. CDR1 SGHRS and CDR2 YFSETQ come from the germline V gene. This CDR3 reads CASSLARVTDTQYF.

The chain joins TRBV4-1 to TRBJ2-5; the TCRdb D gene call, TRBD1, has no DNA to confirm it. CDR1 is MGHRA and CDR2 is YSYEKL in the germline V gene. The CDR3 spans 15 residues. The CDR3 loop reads CASSQKRTGQETQYF.

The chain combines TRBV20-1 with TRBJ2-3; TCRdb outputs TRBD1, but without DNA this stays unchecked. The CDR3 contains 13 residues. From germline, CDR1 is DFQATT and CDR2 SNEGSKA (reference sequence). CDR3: CSAKAGITDTQYF.